The source of this T cell receptor beta chain is a study of blood T cell repertoires in COVID-19. In the study overall: T cells, B-cell-depleted T cells, or PBMCs provided the cDNA or gDNA that served as material.

Profiling relied on immunoSEQ multiplex PCR, and the TCRdb table lists in-frame clones only, not all of them. The sample records some 80,000 clones, under 90% being singletons. The CDR3 spans 14 residues. Trimming removed 2 bases from V and 5 bases from J, with 13 bases in between. From germline, CDR1 is SGHAT and CDR2 FQDESV (reference sequence). This receptor was obtained from a woman aged 40 to 55 with active or convalescent COVID-19. Sequencing was performed on peripheral blood. The chain joins TRBV11-1 to TRBJ2-7; possibly TRBD2 for D (6 bases). In DNA, the CDR3 is TGTGCCAGCAGCTTAAATCTGGGAGGCAACGAGCAGTACTTC. It encodes CASSLNLGGNEQYF.